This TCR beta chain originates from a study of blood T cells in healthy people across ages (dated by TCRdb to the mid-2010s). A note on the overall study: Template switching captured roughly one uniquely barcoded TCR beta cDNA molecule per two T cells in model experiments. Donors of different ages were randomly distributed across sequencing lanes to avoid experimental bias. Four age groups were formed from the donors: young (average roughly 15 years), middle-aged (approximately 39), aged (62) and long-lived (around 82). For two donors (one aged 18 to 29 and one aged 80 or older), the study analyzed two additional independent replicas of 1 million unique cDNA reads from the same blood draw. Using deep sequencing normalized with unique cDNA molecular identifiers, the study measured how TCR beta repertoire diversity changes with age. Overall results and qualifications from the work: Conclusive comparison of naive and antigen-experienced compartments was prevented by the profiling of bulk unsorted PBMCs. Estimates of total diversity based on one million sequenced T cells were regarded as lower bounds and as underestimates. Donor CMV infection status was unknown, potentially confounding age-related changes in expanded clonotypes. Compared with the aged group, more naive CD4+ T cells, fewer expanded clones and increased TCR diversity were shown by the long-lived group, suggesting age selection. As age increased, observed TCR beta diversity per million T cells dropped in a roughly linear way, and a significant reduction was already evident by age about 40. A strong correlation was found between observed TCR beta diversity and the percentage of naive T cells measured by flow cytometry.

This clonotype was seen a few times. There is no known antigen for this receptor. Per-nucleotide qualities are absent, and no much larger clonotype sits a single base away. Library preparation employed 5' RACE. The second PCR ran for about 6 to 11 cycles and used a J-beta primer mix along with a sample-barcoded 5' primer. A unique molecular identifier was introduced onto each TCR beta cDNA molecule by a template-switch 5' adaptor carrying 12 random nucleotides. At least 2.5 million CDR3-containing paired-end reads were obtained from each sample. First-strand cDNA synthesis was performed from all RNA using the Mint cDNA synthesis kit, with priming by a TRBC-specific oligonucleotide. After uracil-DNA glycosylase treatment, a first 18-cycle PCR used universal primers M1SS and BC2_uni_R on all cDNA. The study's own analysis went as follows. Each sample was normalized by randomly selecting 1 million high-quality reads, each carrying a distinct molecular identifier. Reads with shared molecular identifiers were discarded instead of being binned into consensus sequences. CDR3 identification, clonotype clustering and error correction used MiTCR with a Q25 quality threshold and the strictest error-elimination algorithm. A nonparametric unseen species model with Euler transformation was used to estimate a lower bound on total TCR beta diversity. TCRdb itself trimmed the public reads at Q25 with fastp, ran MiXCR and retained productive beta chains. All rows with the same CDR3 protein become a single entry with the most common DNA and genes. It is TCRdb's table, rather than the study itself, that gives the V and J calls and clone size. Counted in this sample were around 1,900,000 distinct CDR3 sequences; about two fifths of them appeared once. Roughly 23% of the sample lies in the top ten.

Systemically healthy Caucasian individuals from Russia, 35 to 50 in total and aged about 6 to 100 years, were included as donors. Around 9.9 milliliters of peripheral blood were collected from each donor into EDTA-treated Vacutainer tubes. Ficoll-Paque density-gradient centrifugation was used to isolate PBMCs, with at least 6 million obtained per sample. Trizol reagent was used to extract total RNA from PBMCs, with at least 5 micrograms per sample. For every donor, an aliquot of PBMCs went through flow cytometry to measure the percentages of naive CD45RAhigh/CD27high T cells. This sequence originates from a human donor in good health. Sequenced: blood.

CDR3 loop: CSAGTSWEQFF. The base sequence is TGCAGTGCGGGGACTAGCTGGGAGCAGTTCTTC. This receptor chain uses TRBV20-1 and TRBJ2-1, with 9 central nucleotides matching TRBD2. CDR3 length: 11 amino acids, cysteine to phenylalanine. The retained sequence is limited to the CDR3, 33 bases, with the frame set at the first base. The V end gives up 6 bases and the J end 10 bases, leaving 4 bases in the junction not matched to a gene. Taken from the germline V gene (reference sequence), the CDR1 and CDR2 loops are DFQATT and SNEGSKA.